This T cell receptor (beta chain) was sequenced during a study of blood T cell repertoires in COVID-19. On the study more broadly: Both acute and convalescent COVID-19 samples were obtained from the United States, Italy and Spain. PBMCs, B-cell-depleted T cells, or T cells were the source of the cDNA or gDNA that made up the material.

In this sample, this clone turned up once. The CDR3 has 18 amino acids. Germline V gene lookup returns CDR1 LNHDA and CDR2 SQIVND (reference sequence). The V gene end was trimmed by 2 bases and the J gene end by 0 bases; junction bases not matched to a gene: 12. The protocol was immunoSEQ multiplex PCR, while the TCRdb copy is restricted to in-frame clones and leaves out a portion. Here the sample spans 140,000 to 150,000 clones, around 80% being singletons. The receptor's source is a man between 60 and 75 years old with acute or convalescent COVID-19. The sample taken for sequencing was peripheral blood. V gene TRBV19 combines with J gene TRBJ2-7; TRBD1 agrees at 8 bases. CDR3 bases: TGTGCCAGTAGTATACAACCCCTTCGGGGACAGGACTCCTACGAGCAGTACTTC. It encodes CASSIQPLRGQDSYEQYF.